One and the same sample provided the 17 T cell receptor beta chains below, sequenced in a study of shared clonotypes between healthy human individuals. Clones were read by immunoSEQ multiplex PCR, and TCRdb kept only the in-frame ones, dropping some. The sample has under 2,500,000 clones, about 94% seen once. The sequencing input was naive CD4+ T cells sorted from blood. The subset is: CD45RA+ positively selected. The receptors come from a man younger than 35 in good health.

The J gene is TRBJ2-2, the V gene TRBV6-6, with 8 bases matching TRBD2. The CDR3 is made up of 15 amino acids. Germline CDR1 and CDR2: MNHNY and SVGAGI (reference sequence). The ends lost 6 bases at V and 1 base at J; junction bases unmatched: 4. This CDR3 reads CASRLSGRNTGELFF. The CDR3 DNA follows: TGTGCCAGCAGACTAAGCGGGAGGAACACCGGGGAGCTGTTTTTT.

The chain has TRBV2 and TRBJ1-5; D gene ambiguous. The CDR3 spans 15 residues. CDR1 SNHLY and CDR2 FYNNEI come from the germline V gene. Between the trimmed V and J ends, which lost 3 bases and 2 bases, there was a span of 11 bases. As DNA, the CDR3 is TGTGCCAGCAGTGACCAGCTCAGCGGCAATCAGCCCCAGCATTTT. This encodes CASSDQLSGNQPQHF.

The chain's CDR3 is CASSQGLAFPYEQYF. The DNA of the CDR3 is TGCGCCAGCAGCCAAGGACTAGCCTTCCCCTACGAGCAGTACTTC. The chain couples TRBV4-1 to TRBJ2-7, with TRBD2 matching over 7 bases. The CDR3 runs to 15 residues. The V and J ends lost 1 base and 2 bases, in that order; junction bases with no gene match: 5. Germline assignment: CDR1 MGHRA and CDR2 YSYEKL.

This rearrangement joins TRBV5-1 to TRBJ2-7; no definite D call. This CDR3 has 15 amino acids. CDR1 SGHRS and CDR2 YFSETQ come from the germline V gene. Trimming stripped 1 base from V and 1 base from J, with 12 bases between. Written as DNA, the CDR3 is TGCGCCAGCAGCTTGAGGGCAGGACCTTCCTACGAGCAGTACTTC. It specifies CASSLRAGPSYEQYF.

J is TRBJ2-7 and V is TRBV10-1; 10 bases line up with TRBD2. With 7 bases clipped from V and 7 bases from J, the junction kept 7 bases outside the gene matches. This CDR3 region has 13 residues. Germline loops: CDR1 WNHNN, CDR2 SYGVQD (reference sequence). The CDR3 nucleotides are TGCGCCAGCACGGCTAGCGGGAGTGGAGAGCAGTACTTC. This sequence encodes CASTASGSGEQYF.

This chain joins TRBV27 and TRBJ1-5, with TRBD1 matching over 10 bases. The CDR3 loop spans 14 amino acids. Trimming cost V 6 bases and J 7 bases; bases outside gene matches: 6. Germline CDR1 reads MNHEY; CDR2 reads SMNVEV (reference sequence). The CDR3 protein is CASSSGTGEQPQHF. CDR3 in DNA: TGTGCCAGCAGCTCGGGGACAGGGGAACAGCCCCAGCATTTT.

The J gene is TRBJ1-2, the V gene TRBV28; TRBD1 matches 10 bases. Germline V gene sequence: CDR1 MDHEN, CDR2 SYDVKM. V trimming: 7 bases; J trimming: 7 bases; junction bases outside the gene matches: 3. The CDR3 extends over 12 amino acids. CDR3 region: CASTRTGGGYTF. CDR3 coding DNA: TGTGCCAGCACCCGGACAGGGGGTGGCTACACCTTC.

In this sample, this clone turned up once. CDR3 DNA: TGCGCCAGCAGGGACAGGGAAAGTCGGGGTTCACCCCTCCACTTT. It encodes CASRDRESRGSPLHF. The rearrangement links TRBV10-2 to TRBJ1-6; TRBD1 matches at 8 bases. The germline gives CDR1 WSHSY, CDR2 SAAADI. This CDR3 spans 15 amino acids. V dropped 6 bases and J dropped 9; count of bases not matched to a gene: 10.

The CDR3 is CASSKVKGQGLDTGELFF. The CDR3 DNA reads TGTGCCAGCAGCAAAGTTAAGGGACAGGGGTTGGACACCGGGGAGCTGTTTTTT. The V gene is TRBV21-1, the J gene TRBJ2-2; TRBD1, as called in the table, went unchecked against the DNA. TRBV21-1 corresponds to a pseudogene. The CDR3 totals 18 residues.

The chain couples TRBV7-2 to TRBJ2-7, with a possible D match to TRBD1 (5 bases). Germline values: CDR1 SGHTA, CDR2 FQGNSA. The V end was cut by 0 bases, the J end by 0 bases, with 12 bases between. The CDR3 consists of 16 residues. The DNA of the CDR3 is TGTGCCAGCAGCTTAGCGAAAGGGGTGGGCTCCTACGAGCAGTACTTC. Translating gives CASSLAKGVGSYEQYF.

V is TRBV2 and J is TRBJ1-6, with D possibly being TRBD1 (5 bases). V was pared by 7 bases and J by 9 bases, with 19 bases between. The CDR3 totals 15 residues. Germline loops: CDR1 SNHLY, CDR2 FYNNEI. In DNA form, the CDR3 reads TGTGCCAGCACCTCGGCGGGGGGTTCAGCTTCACCCCTCCACTTT. Protein sequence: CASTSAGGSASPLHF.

The chain employs TRBV4-1 and TRBJ1-4, with D perhaps TRBD1 (5 bases). V lost 1 base to trimming and J lost 6 bases, with 12 bases between them. Looked up from germline, CDR1 is MGHRA and CDR2 is YSYEKL. The length of the CDR3 is 15 residues. The CDR3 coding sequence is TGCGCCAGCAGCCAAGTTTCCGGGGCGGATGAAAAACTGTTTTTT. Translation gives CASSQVSGADEKLFF.

This rearrangement joins TRBV9 to TRBJ1-5, with D perhaps matching TRBD1 (6 bases). Deletions cut 4 bases from V and 4 bases from J, with 15 bases between. This CDR3 contains 15 residues. Germline CDR1 and CDR2: SGDLS and YYNGEE. CDR3 in amino acids: CASSQQGSANQPQHF. The CDR3 region has the DNA TGTGCCAGCAGCCAACAGGGATCAGCAAATCAGCCCCAGCATTTT.

The CDR3: CASSSPGDDTQYF. The CDR3 nucleotides read TGCGCCAGCAGCTCACCAGGGGATGATACGCAGTATTTT. V is TRBV5-1 and J is TRBJ2-3; D perhaps matches TRBD1 (6 bases). The germline CDR1 and CDR2 sequences are SGHRS and YFSETQ. V gave up 3 bases and J gave up 6 bases, with 11 bases separating them. This CDR3 has 13 residues. Full variable domain (remainder filled in from reference TRBV5-1 and TRBJ2-3): KAGVTQTPRYLIKTRGQQVTLSCSPISGHRSVSWYQQTPGQGLQFLFEYFSETQRNKGNFPGRFSGRQFSNSRSEMNVSTLELGDSALYLCASSSPGDDTQYFGPGTRLTVL.

The rearrangement uses TRBV6-5 and TRBJ2-3; D possibly matches TRBD1 or TRBD2 (5 bases each). The germline V and J ends were trimmed by 2 bases and 6 bases, with 18 bases remaining between them. This CDR3 has 16 amino acids. CDR1 and CDR2 from the germline V gene are MNHEY and SVGAGI. CDR3 nucleotides: TGTGCCAGCAGTTACGGGACCCGTAAAGACGTGGATACGCAGTATTTT. Protein product: CASSYGTRKDVDTQYF.

The chain combines TRBV30 with TRBJ1-4, with D maybe TRBD1 (6 bases). The V gene's germline CDR1 is GTSNPN and CDR2 SVGIG (reference sequence). Trimming removed 4 bases at V and 7 bases at J, with 13 bases between. The CDR3 totals 13 residues. In nucleotides, the CDR3 is TGTGCCTGGAAGGGGGATATTACTGAAAAACTGTTTTTT. This translates into CAWKGDITEKLFF.

The chain links TRBV5-1 to TRBJ2-5; the match to TRBD2 covers 7 bases. This CDR3 contains 15 residues. Germline loops: CDR1 SGHRS, CDR2 YFSETQ. V trimming: 0 bases; J trimming: 5 bases; junction bases outside the gene matches: 7. The CDR3: CASSLGTGGAETQYF. The CDR3 DNA reads as TGCGCCAGCAGCTTGGGGACGGGGGGAGCGGAGACCCAGTACTTC.